These T cell receptor beta chains were read from a single sample in a study of T-cell reconstitution after alpha-beta-depleted transplantation in children. TCRdb ran MiXCR on the PCR reads and lists one entry per CDR3 protein. This sample has roughly 74,000 distinct CDR3 sequences, with around a sixth found just once. The specimen was PBMCs, mostly from graft donor cells, collected 360 days after TCRalphabeta/CD19-depleted stem cell transplant. Receptors originate from a male patient between 2 and 10 years old who had a stem cell transplant for acute lymphoblastic leukemia, so the T cells may come from the graft donor. CDR3s include the opening cysteine and the closing phenylalanine or tryptophan. Fields, in order: D gene, J gene, V gene, clone size, CDR3 DNA, CDR3 protein. A D gene is named only where the DNA matches it firmly. Clone size is shown for a subset of rows, as once, few, many or a class of expanded clone.

>TRBD2|TRBJ2-1|TRBV7-8|few
TGTGCCAGCAGCTTAGTACGCCGGGGACTAGCGGGAGAAGGTTACAATGAGCAGTTCTTC
CASSLVRRGLAGEGYNEQFF
>.|TRBJ2-5|TRBV5-6|.
TGTGCCAGCAGCTTGGGGAAGACCCAGTACTTC
CASSLGKTQYF
>.|TRBJ2-3|TRBV6-5|many
TGTGCCAGCAGTTACACATACCAAAGCCGTTACACAGATACGCAGTATTTT
CASSYTYQSRYTDTQYF
>.|TRBJ1-6|TRBV4-1|many
TGCGCCAGCAGCCGACCCGGCCTTAATTCACCCCTCCACTTT
CASSRPGLNSPLHF
>TRBD1|TRBJ2-1|TRBV10-3|once
TGTGCCATCACCCGGACAGGAAAGGATGAGCAGTTCTTC
CAITRTGKDEQFF
>TRBD1|TRBJ1-2|TRBV4-1|few
TGCGCCAGCAGCCAAGGACAGGGTGTACCTTACTATGGCTACACCTTC
CASSQGQGVPYYGYTF
>.|TRBJ2-2|TRBV3-1|few
TGTGCCAGCAGCCAAATTGCGGGACGGAACACCGGGGAGCTGTTTTTT
CASSQIAGRNTGELFF
>TRBD2|TRBJ2-7|TRBV12-3/TRBV12-4|few
TGTGCCAGCAAACTAGCGGGAGGAACTTACGAGCAGTACTTC
CASKLAGGTYEQYF
>TRBD2|TRBJ2-1|TRBV5-1|few
TGCGCCAGCAGCTTGTTTGCTAGCGGGAGTAGTAATGAGCAGTTCTTC
CASSLFASGSSNEQFF
>TRBD1|TRBJ2-2|TRBV24-1|many
TGTGCCACCAGTGATGCCCGACAGGGGTTAGTCGGGGAGCTGTTTTTT
CATSDARQGLVGELFF
>.|TRBJ2-1|TRBV27|.
TGTGCCAGCAGTTCCCCGGCTAGATACAATGAGCAGTTCTTC
CASSSPARYNEQFF
>.|TRBJ2-3|TRBV5-1|.
TGCGCCAGCAGCTTTAGGCGTGTAACAGATACGCAGTATTTT
CASSFRRVTDTQYF
>TRBD1|TRBJ2-1|TRBV11-2|.
TGTGCCAGCAGCCAGACAGGGGTTGAGCAGTTCTTC
CASSQTGVEQFF
>TRBD1|TRBJ2-2|TRBV6-5|.
TGTGCCAGCAGTTACTTAAAGACAGGGACGACCGGGGAGCTGTTTTTT
CASSYLKTGTTGELFF
>.|TRBJ1-1|TRBV7-9|few
TGTGCCAGCAGCTTACTAGGGATAAACACTGAAGCTTTCTTT
CASSLLGINTEAFF
>TRBD2|TRBJ2-7|TRBV5-1|.
TGCGCCTCCATGACCGGGACTAGATCCCTCGAGCAGTACTTC
CASMTGTRSLEQYF
>.|TRBJ2-7|TRBV7-8|few
TGTGCCAGCAGCCCTTTAGAGGGGACCTACGAGCAGTACTTC
CASSPLEGTYEQYF
>.|TRBJ1-3|TRBV12-3/TRBV12-4|few
TGTGCCAGCAGTTTCACAGCTGGAAACACCATATATTTT
CASSFTAGNTIYF
>.|TRBJ2-3|TRBV3-1|.
TGTGCCAGCAGCCAAGCGGTGGGCACAGATACGCAGTATTTT
CASSQAVGTDTQYF
>TRBD1|TRBJ2-5|TRBV29-1|.
TGCAGCGGCAGCGACAGGGCTAGAGAGACCCAGTACTTC
CSGSDRARETQYF
>TRBD2|TRBJ2-2|TRBV4-1|.
TGCGCCAGCAGCCAATCGGGACTAGCGGCCCCCGCGAACACCGGGGAGCTGTTTTTT
CASSQSGLAAPANTGELFF
>TRBD2|TRBJ2-3|TRBV6-1|.
TGTGCCAGCACAGCGGGACTCACAGATACGCAGTATTTT
CASTAGLTDTQYF
>TRBD2|TRBJ2-3|TRBV7-8|few
TGTGCCAGCAGCGCTGGGACTAGCGGGAGTTGGGATACGCAGTATTTT
CASSAGTSGSWDTQYF
>.|TRBJ2-3|TRBV7-9|many
TGTGCCAGCAGTGATCGTGGGGGGAACGTGGGCACAGATACGCAGTATTTT
CASSDRGGNVGTDTQYF
>.|TRBJ2-7|TRBV7-8|.
TGTGCCAGCAGCCACAAAGGGCTCACGGGCGTCCAAAGCTCCTACGAGCAGTACTTC
CASSHKGLTGVQSSYEQYF
>.|TRBJ2-4|TRBV5-1|few
TGCGCCAGCAGCTTAGGACAAGGCATAACCAAAAACATTCAGTACTTC
CASSLGQGITKNIQYF
>TRBD2|TRBJ2-7|TRBV6-1|few
TGTGCCAGCAGTCTGCTGACTAGCTTCTACGAGCAGTACTTC
CASSLLTSFYEQYF
>.|TRBJ1-1|TRBV18|many
TGTGCCAGCTCACCAACGGCAGGGCAAATGAACACTGAAGCTTTCTTT
CASSPTAGQMNTEAFF
>TRBD1|TRBJ1-6|TRBV3-1|.
TGTGCCAGCAGCCAAGGGGGGACAGGTTTATCACCCCTCCACTTT
CASSQGGTGLSPLHF
>.|TRBJ2-3|TRBV29-1|.
TGCAGCACCGACAGCACAGATACGCAGTATTTT
CSTDSTDTQYF
>TRBD1|TRBJ2-7|TRBV3-1|.
TGTGCCAGCAGCCCAAGGACAGGGAAGGTCTACGAGCAGTACTTC
CASSPRTGKVYEQYF
>TRBD2|TRBJ2-7|TRBV5-6|few
TGTGCCAGCAGCTTGGCCGGCGGGGGCTCCTACGAGCAGTACTTC
CASSLAGGGSYEQYF
>.|TRBJ1-2|TRBV5-1|many
TGCGCCAGCAGCTTGTCACAGGGACGAGGAGGCTACACCTTC
CASSLSQGRGGYTF
>TRBD1|TRBJ2-7|TRBV6-1|.
TGTGCCAGCAGTGTTGAGGGGGCAGATTCCTACGAGCAGTACTTC
CASSVEGADSYEQYF
>.|TRBJ1-5|TRBV21-1|few
TGTGCCAGCAGCAAAGGGAGGGCCTCTAAGGGCAATCAGCCCCAGCATTTT
CASSKGRASKGNQPQHF
>TRBD1|TRBJ2-1|TRBV19|.
TGTGCCAGTAGCCGACAGGGCGGGTACAATGAGCAGTTCTTC
CASSRQGGYNEQFF
>.|TRBJ2-7|TRBV12-3/TRBV12-4|few
TGTGCCAGCAGTCCCTGGGGGATGTTCTACGAGCAGTACTTC
CASSPWGMFYEQYF
>.|TRBJ2-3|TRBV4-2|.
TGTGCCAGCAGCCGCGACAGGCAGAGCACGCAGTATTTT
CASSRDRQSTQYF
>TRBD2|TRBJ2-7|TRBV15|.
TGTGCCACCAGGGAGGAACTAGCGGGAGTGTACGAGCAGTACTTC
CATREELAGVYEQYF
>.|TRBJ2-6|TRBV3-1|.
TGTGCCAGCAGCCAAGACAGAGGGGGGACACTACAATTCTCTGGGGCCAACGTCCTGACTTTC
CASSQDRGGTLQFSGANVLTF
>.|TRBJ1-1|TRBV29-1|many
TGCAGCTTCGGACTTTCGAACACTGAAGCTTTCTTT
CSFGLSNTEAFF
>TRBD1|TRBJ1-2|TRBV3-1|many
TGTGCCAGCAGCAGGACAGGGGATTATGGCTACACCTTC
CASSRTGDYGYTF